A selection of T cell receptor beta chains follows, all from one sample in a study of radiation and T cells in renal cell carcinoma. TCRdb's copy holds only in-frame clones and misses some; the assay was immunoSEQ multiplex PCR. Counted here are about 150,000 clones, about 88% occurring once; the ten biggest clones make up about 4%. The sample consisted of blood, taken from a patient whose treatment included radiotherapy and nephrectomy. Every receptor here comes from a woman in her 70s with renal cell carcinoma. CDR3s include the opening cysteine and the closing phenylalanine or tryptophan. Fields, in order: CDR3 protein, J gene, V gene, CDR3 length, clone size. Expanded clones are given a class, and other clones once, few, many or no size at all.

CASSIVAGDTEAFF,TRBJ1-1,TRBV19,14,-
CATSRSGQLYSNQPQHF,TRBJ1-5,TRBV15,17,-
CASSSFGGAAKNIQYF,TRBJ2-4,TRBV7-8,16,-
CASSEASGRELETQYF,TRBJ2-5,TRBV2,16,-
CSVGGLGQETQYF,TRBJ2-5,TRBV29-1,13,-
CASSPSGTKNTGELFF,TRBJ2-2,TRBV7-2,16,-
CASSAGGNEQFF,TRBJ2-1,TRBV28,12,once
CATSSLDEQFF,TRBJ2-1,TRBV15,11,-
CASSSRDRANYGYTF,TRBJ1-2,TRBV7-9,15,-
CASSLDSVYGYTF,TRBJ1-2,TRBV5-4,13,once
CASSERVSKLNSGANVLTF,TRBJ2-6,TRBV6-1,19,-
CASSQDLGSFRQGAWEQYF,TRBJ2-7,TRBV4-2,19,-
CASSYVQKDTEAFF,TRBJ1-1,TRBV6-6,14,-
CASSLSQTGTGELFF,TRBJ2-2,TRBV5-1,15,-
CASSPIPGNTGELFF,TRBJ2-2,TRBV7-2,15,-
CASSLLAGANTGELFF,TRBJ2-2,TRBV27,16,once
CASSLGGADYGYTF,TRBJ1-2,TRBV7-6,14,-
CASSRGGQASNQPQHF,TRBJ1-5,TRBV18,16,-
CASSLQEGYNEQFF,TRBJ2-1,TRBV5-1,14,-
CASSVKKETQYF,TRBJ2-5,TRBV2,12,-
CASKGVISGNTIYF,TRBJ1-3,TRBV6-1,14,-
CASSPRTSGGANEQYF,TRBJ2-7,TRBV7-2,16,once
CASSNSNQPQHF,TRBJ1-5,TRBV5-5,12,-
CASSLGVRRDQPQHF,TRBJ1-5,TRBV5-8,15,-
CASSYSGRGSGNTIYF,TRBJ1-3,TRBV6-5,16,-
CATQPSGGTNTGELFF,TRBJ2-2,TRBV5-1,16,-
CASSKLAGEYNEQFF,TRBJ2-1,TRBV9,15,-
CASSQASRGTGELFF,TRBJ2-2,TRBV4-3,15,-
CASSQGLGQGNYGYTF,TRBJ1-2,TRBV14,16,-
CASSLRGARENIQYF,TRBJ2-4,TRBV7-2,15,few
CASSVSSDSISGNTIYF,TRBJ1-3,TRBV9,17,-
CASSRTGLRTEAFF,TRBJ1-1,TRBV7-9,14,-
CAFLKDSFYNSPLHF,TRBJ1-6,TRBV30,15,once
CASSLLAGANNEQFF,TRBJ2-1,TRBV27,15,-
CASSRDRANYGYTF,TRBJ1-2,TRBV18,14,-
CAIRYTGGAYNEQFF,TRBJ2-1,TRBV10-3,15,-
CASSPGRGTNEKLFF,TRBJ1-4,TRBV11-2,15,-
CASSLAGGPTEQYF,TRBJ2-7,TRBV7-9,14,once
CASSQDKGTAWGYTF,TRBJ1-2,TRBV4-3,15,-
CASSLAWGEKLFF,TRBJ1-4,TRBV7-2,13,-
CAIRAGQGVYNEQFF,TRBJ2-1,TRBV10-3,15,-
CSAYRDPNEGAFF,TRBJ1-1,TRBV29-1,13,-
CASSDSGGPYYEQYF,TRBJ2-7,TRBV7-2,15,-
CASSLTRTGGGNNSPLHF,TRBJ1-6,TRBV7-2,18,-
CASSPPADSYNEQFF,TRBJ2-1,TRBV5-1,15,-
CASSPGLSTDTQYF,TRBJ2-3,TRBV7-2,14,-
CASSKGQGNTGELFF,TRBJ2-2,TRBV7-9,15,-
CASRRGGGLGTEAFF,TRBJ1-1,TRBV7-8,15,-
CASSSPGQGTNTEAFF,TRBJ1-1,TRBV11-2,16,-
CASSFRGVAGGSHTQYF,TRBJ2-3,TRBV28,17,-
CASSPTAVNTEAFF,TRBJ1-1,TRBV5-1,14,-
CATDRGRNTEAFF,TRBJ1-1,TRBV28,13,-
CASSLSGTGELFF,TRBJ2-2,TRBV5-1,13,-